This T cell receptor (beta chain) came from a study of blood T cell repertoires in COVID-19. Overall study: The study drew acute and convalescent COVID-19 samples from the United States, Italy and Spain. Sources were T cells, B-cell-depleted T cells, or PBMCs; the material itself was cDNA or gDNA.

The CDR3 is 17 residues long. The germline V and J ends were trimmed by 8 bases and 0 bases, with 17 bases remaining between them. Germline CDR1 is KGHSH and CDR2 is LQKENI. In the source study's methods: For nucleated cells, counts were estimated from reference gene primer amplification. Only in-frame clones appear in the TCRdb table, and some are missing; sequencing was by immunoSEQ multiplex PCR. From that table come the V and J calls and clone size; the DNA was used to work out D and trimming. The sample records about 110,000 clones, 84% being singletons. The chain joins TRBV18 to TRBJ2-6, with D possibly being TRBD2 (5 bases). What was sequenced was peripheral blood. This clonotype was obtained from a woman of 80 years or more with active or convalescent COVID-19. The CDR3: CASTTSPEGSGANVLTF. For the CDR3, the DNA is TGTGCCAGCACAACTTCCCCCGAGGGCTCTGGGGCCAACGTCCTGACTTTC.